A single sample is the source of the 19 T cell receptor beta chains below, sequenced in a study of T-cell memory formation after mild COVID-19. TCRdb re-derived calls from the 5' RACE reads in MiXCR, one entry per CDR3 protein. The data contain a few hundred thousand distinct CDR3 sequences, 16% of them singletons. The specimen sequenced was PBMCs or a T cell subset sorted from them (not recorded which). These receptors all stem from a man aged 18 to 35 who had mild COVID-19 (a few samples of this study predate the infection). Cell type and time point are not known.

There are a few counts of this clonotype. The chain links TRBV7-2 to TRBJ2-1; D unclear. Trimming shortened V by 1 base and J by 3 bases, and 7 bases separated the two germline ends. The CDR3 length is 14 residues. Germline assignment: CDR1 SGHTA and CDR2 FQGNSA. CDR3 sequence: CASSLVGVYNEQFF. The CDR3 bases are TGTGCCAGCAGCTTAGTGGGTGTCTACAATGAGCAGTTCTTC.

This chain joins TRBV4-3 and TRBJ1-6; D may be TRBD1 (5 bases). The CDR3 runs 14 residues. Trimming removed 4 bases from V and 8 bases from J, with 12 bases in between. Germline CDR1 is LGHNA and CDR2 is YSLEER. Here the CDR3 DNA reads TGCGCCAGCAGCCCCCAGGGCCTCCATTCACCCCTCCACTTT. Translated, it gives CASSPQGLHSPLHF.

The chain employs TRBV5-4 and TRBJ2-3; D may be TRBD1 (6 bases). CDR3 size: 14 residues. V dropped 4 bases and J dropped 5 bases, with 14 bases sitting between them. The germline V gene has CDR1 SGHNT and CDR2 YYREEE (reference sequence). This CDR3 is CASSNRQAGDTQYF. The CDR3 DNA follows: TGTGCCAGCAGCAACCGACAGGCGGGAGATACGCAGTATTTT. The full variable domain, with the rest looked up from reference TRBV5-4 and TRBJ2-3, is ETGVTQSPTHLIKTRGQQVTLRCSSQSGHNTVSWYQQALGQGPQFIFQYYREEENGRGNFPPRFSGLQFPNYSSELNVNALELDDSALYLCASSNRQAGDTQYFGPGTRLTVL.

This clonotype was found a few times. The rearrangement links TRBV5-1 to TRBJ1-1; 10 nucleotides line up with TRBD1. After removal of 4 bases from V and 10 bases from J, the junction contained 7 bases not matched to a gene. This CDR3 spans 13 amino acids. CDR1 and CDR2 from the germline V gene are SGHRS and YFSETQ. CDR3 DNA: TGCGCCAGCAGCCGGGGACAGGGGATTGGAGCTTTCTTT. Translating it yields CASSRGQGIGAFF.

The V gene is TRBV10-3, the J gene TRBJ2-5; D is undetermined. Trimming removed 3 bases at V and 1 base at J, with 9 bases between. CDR3 length equals 14 residues. Germline V gives CDR1 ENHRY, CDR2 SYGVKD. The CDR3 DNA reads TGTGCCATCAGTGACGACCCCCGCCAAGAGACCCAGTACTTC. The encoded protein is CAISDDPRQETQYF.

This clonotype has at least ten counts. The genes are TRBV30 and TRBJ1-1; D is undetermined. The CDR3 covers 12 residues. The germline V gene has CDR1 GTSNPN and CDR2 SVGIG (reference sequence). With 7 bases removed from V and 0 bases from J, the gap between germline ends came to 9 bases. The CDR3 DNA sequence: TGTGCCTTAGAGGGAATGAACACTGAAGCTTTCTTT. Its translation: CALEGMNTEAFF. The whole variable domain, remainder taken from reference TRBV30 and TRBJ1-1, is SQTIHQWPATLVQPVGSPLSLECTVEGTSNPNLYWYRQAAGRGLQLLFYSVGIGQISSEVPQNLSASRPQDRQFILSSKKLLLSDSGFYLCALEGMNTEAFFGQGTRLTVV.

The chain recombines TRBV20-1 with TRBJ1-5, with D perhaps TRBD1 (6 bases). Trimming took 5 bases from V and 3 from J, leaving 11 bases between them. The V gene's germline CDR1 is DFQATT and CDR2 SNEGSKA (reference sequence). This CDR3 has 13 amino acids. The CDR3 reads CSARTVLNQPQHF. CDR3 nucleotides: TGCAGTGCTCGGACAGTTCTCAATCAGCCCCAGCATTTT.

This clonotype was counted ten times or more. J is TRBJ2-5 and V is TRBV7-3; perhaps TRBD2 as D (6 bases). The CDR3 is 15 residues long. Per germline, CDR1 SGHTA and CDR2 FQGTGA. V lost 11 bases to trimming and J lost 4 bases, with 23 bases between them. As DNA, the CDR3 is TGTGCCCGACACTGGGGGTCGGCGGGACGAGAGACCCAGTACTTC. Its protein is CARHWGSAGRETQYF. Full variable domain (rest looked up from reference TRBV7-3 and TRBJ2-5): GAGVSQTPSNKVTEKGKYVELRCDPISGHTALYWYRQSLGQGPEFLIYFQGTGAADDSGLPNDRFFAVRPEGSVSTLKIQRTERGDSAVYLCARHWGSAGRETQYFGPGTRLLVL.

The V and J genes are TRBV7-9 and TRBJ1-2; 7 bases fit TRBD1. Germline values: CDR1 SEHNR, CDR2 FQNEAQ (reference sequence). The length of the CDR3 is 12 residues. V lost 5 bases to trimming and J lost 8 bases; unmatched junction nucleotides: 5. The CDR3 spells CASSAQTGGYTF. In DNA, the CDR3 is TGTGCCAGCAGCGCCCAGACAGGGGGCTACACCTTC.

This clonotype was detected a few times. The chain employs TRBV29-1 and TRBJ2-5, with D possibly TRBD1 on 6 matching bases. The CDR3 consists of 15 residues. Trimming removed 5 bases at V and 1 base at J, with 17 bases between. Germline-derived CDR1 and CDR2 are SQVTM and ANQGSEA. The CDR3 here is CSVLGTDRSQETQYF. The CDR3 DNA is TGCAGCGTTCTGGGAACGGACAGAAGCCAAGAGACCCAGTACTTC.

This clonotype was detected a few times. In DNA form, the CDR3 reads TGTGCCAGCAACTCGGGTCCCCTAGTTTACGAGCAGTACTTC. Translating gives CASNSGPLVYEQYF. The chain uses TRBV4-2 and TRBJ2-7; D is unclear. V gave up 7 bases and J gave up 4 bases, with 17 bases separating them. The CDR3 spans 14 residues. From germline, CDR1 is LGHNA and CDR2 YNFKEQ.

The V call is TRBV27, the J call TRBJ2-2; D unresolved. Trimming cost V 7 bases and J 3 bases, with 6 bases left between them. This CDR3 contains 12 residues. Looked up from germline, CDR1 is MNHEY and CDR2 is SMNVEV (reference sequence). The CDR3 protein is CASKGYTGELFF. CDR3 DNA sequence: TGTGCCAGCAAGGGATACACCGGGGAGCTGTTTTTT.

The chain employs TRBV7-2 and TRBJ1-3; TRBD1 agrees at 9 bases. Germline CDR1 is SGHTA and CDR2 is FQGNSA. This CDR3 contains 15 residues. With 6 bases clipped from V and 4 bases from J, the junction kept 7 bases outside the gene matches. CDR3 in amino acids: CASSFDRGSGNTIYF. The CDR3 bases are TGTGCCAGCAGTTTTGACAGGGGGTCCGGAAACACCATATATTTT. Complete variable domain (other parts from reference TRBV7-2 and TRBJ1-3): GAGVSQSPSNKVTEKGKDVELRCDPISGHTALYWYRQSLGQGLEFLIYFQGNSAPDKSGLPSDRFSAERTGGSVSTLTIQRTQQEDSAVYLCASSFDRGSGNTIYFGEGSWLTVV.

This clonotype was picked up a small number of times. The chain joins TRBV11-2 to TRBJ2-3; 7 bases line up with TRBD1. With V trimmed by 5 bases and J by 9 bases, 20 bases remained unmatched. The CDR3 totals 17 residues. The germline gives CDR1 SGHAT, CDR2 FQNNGV. CDR3 DNA: TGTGCCAGCAGCCCACTCAGAGGGGGCCCCCTATCTCACACGCAGTATTTT. It encodes CASSPLRGGPLSHTQYF.

The chain links TRBV9 to TRBJ2-2; D is possibly TRBD1 or TRBD2 (7 bases each). Germline V gene lookup returns CDR1 SGDLS and CDR2 YYNGEE. This CDR3 region has 16 residues. The V gene lost 3 bases and the J gene lost 3 bases, with 15 bases spanning the gap. This chain's CDR3 is CASSAGLGTDTGELFF. The CDR3 DNA sequence: TGTGCCAGCAGCGCCGGACTAGGGACAGACACCGGGGAGCTGTTTTTT. Full variable domain (remainder filled in from reference TRBV9 and TRBJ2-2): DSGVTQTPKHLITATGQRVTLRCSPRSGDLSVYWYQQSLDQGLQFLIQYYNGEERAKGNILERFSAQQFPDLHSELNLSSLELGDSALYFCASSAGLGTDTGELFFGEGSRLTVL.

This clonotype turned up a few times. The CDR3 sequence: CASSFGTSGEITDTQYF. Here the CDR3 DNA reads TGCGCCAGCAGCTTCGGGACTAGCGGGGAGATCACAGATACGCAGTATTTT. V gene TRBV5-1 combines with J gene TRBJ2-3, with 13 positions matching TRBD2. V shed 2 bases and J 2 bases; nucleotides not matched to a gene: 5. CDR3 length equals 17 residues. The germline V gene has CDR1 SGHRS and CDR2 YFSETQ.

The chain has TRBV6-5 and TRBJ2-3, with D hard to call. Trimming cost V 2 bases and J 1 base, with 13 bases left between them. Germline V gene sequence: CDR1 MNHEY, CDR2 SVGAGI. This CDR3 is 16 amino acids long. The CDR3 is CASSYDATLGTDTQYF. The CDR3 DNA follows: TGTGCCAGCAGTTACGATGCGACCCTCGGCACAGATACGCAGTATTTT.

This sequence joins TRBV18 and TRBJ2-2, with D tentatively TRBD1 (6 bases). There are 16 residues in the CDR3. The germline V gene has CDR1 KGHSH and CDR2 LQKENI. The V end was cut by 4 bases, the J end by 1 base, with 13 bases between. Here the CDR3 reads CASSRLGQENTGELFF. The CDR3 region has the DNA TGTGCCAGCTCACGGCTGGGACAAGAGAACACCGGGGAGCTGTTTTTT.

Here the CDR3 reads CSVLEGPEAFF. Written as DNA, the CDR3 is TGCAGCGTCCTGGAGGGACCTGAAGCTTTCTTT. The V call is TRBV29-1, the J call TRBJ1-1; maybe TRBD1 (5 bases). Germline-derived CDR1 and CDR2 are SQVTM and ANQGSEA. The CDR3 is 11 residues long. V was clipped by 6 bases and J by 6 bases, with 11 bases between them.